The clone carrying this TCR beta chain was observed once. As processed by the authors: Reference gene primer amplification gave estimated nucleated cell counts. Produced via immunoSEQ multiplex PCR; TCRdb's table is partial and in-frame only. V, J and clone size derive from that table, while D and trimming were established from the DNA sequence. The table includes tens of thousands of clones, around 86% detected once. This sample was included in a study of blood T cell repertoires in COVID-19. Study background: COVID-19 samples, acute and convalescent, were from the United States, Italy and Spain.

With 1 base clipped from V and 5 bases from J, the junction kept 0 bases outside the gene matches. The CDR3 loop spans 14 amino acids. CDR1 and CDR2 from the germline V gene are SGHNT and YENEEA. The chain uses TRBV11-3 and TRBJ2-3; 10 bases agree with TRBD1. The sequenced material came from peripheral blood. The origin of this receptor is a man younger than 40 with acute or convalescent COVID-19. The CDR3 protein is CASSLGTGGDTQYF. In nucleotides, the CDR3 is TGTGCCAGCAGCTTAGGGACAGGGGGAGATACGCAGTATTTT.